A single sample gave rise to the 19 T cell receptor beta chains below, sequenced in a study of blood T cell repertoires in COVID-19. Sequencing used immunoSEQ multiplex PCR; TCRdb keeps in-frame clones, though not all of them. The sample has 70,000 to 90,000 clones, about 88% seen once. Sequences were obtained from peripheral blood. Receptors originate from an elderly man with active or convalescent COVID-19.

The chain combines TRBV11-2 with TRBJ1-3; TRBD1 might be the D (6 bases). CDR3 length equals 15 residues. Germline V CDR1 and CDR2: SGHAT, FQNNGV. With 3 bases removed from V and 0 bases from J, the gap between germline ends came to 9 bases. The CDR3 DNA reads TGTGCCAGCAGCTTCACAGGGAGCTCTGGAAACACCATATATTTT. Its protein product is CASSFTGSSGNTIYF. The full variable domain, its missing parts supplied by reference TRBV11-2 and TRBJ1-3, is EAGVAQSPRYKIIEKRQSVAFWCNPISGHATLYWYQQILGQGPKLLIQFQNNGVVDDSQLPKDRFSAERLKGVDSTLKIQPAKLEDSAVYLCASSFTGSSGNTIYFGEGSWLTVV.

The chain is built from TRBV11-3 and TRBJ2-5, with D possibly being TRBD2 (5 bases). The CDR3 covers 13 residues. CDR1 and CDR2 (germline): SGHNT, YENEEA. Deletions cut 2 bases from V and 7 bases from J, with 11 bases between. In nucleotides, the CDR3 is TGTGCCAGCAGCTTAAACCACCGGGGGACCCAGTACTTC. Protein product: CASSLNHRGTQYF. Supplemented by reference TRBV11-3 and TRBJ2-5, the full variable domain reads EAGVVQSPRYKIIEKKQPVAFWCNPISGHNTLYWYLQNLGQGPELLIRYENEEAVDDSQLPKDRFSAERLKGVDSTLKIQPAELGDSAVYLCASSLNHRGTQYFGPGTRLLVL.

In its sample, this clone was seen once. The chain employs TRBV5-1 and TRBJ1-6; no firm D call. Deletions cut 4 bases from V and 0 bases from J, with 8 bases between. The CDR3 extends over 15 amino acids. Germline V gives CDR1 SGHRS, CDR2 YFSETQ. CDR3 region: CASSVLSSYNSPLHF. For the CDR3, the DNA is TGCGCCAGCAGCGTGCTGAGCTCCTATAATTCACCCCTCCACTTT. The variable domain in full, with the rest retrieved from reference TRBV5-1 and TRBJ1-6, is KAGVTQTPRYLIKTRGQQVTLSCSPISGHRSVSWYQQTPGQGLQFLFEYFSETQRNKGNFPGRFSGRQFSNSRSEMNVSTLELGDSALYLCASSVLSSYNSPLHFGNGTRLTVT.

The table lists this clone with a few counts. The chain recombines TRBV5-1 with TRBJ2-1; 7 bases agree with TRBD1. The CDR3 spans 15 residues. Trimming at V came to 0 bases and at J to 6 bases, leaving 6 bases not matched to a gene. CDR1 is SGHRS and CDR2 is YFSETQ in the germline V gene. The CDR3 here is CASSLARGFSNEQFF. For the CDR3, the DNA is TGCGCCAGCAGCTTGGCCAGGGGGTTCTCCAATGAGCAGTTCTTC.

The chain joins TRBV29-1 to TRBJ1-4, with 7 bases fitting TRBD1. Germline CDR1 and CDR2: SQVTM and ANQGSEA. The CDR3 runs to 14 residues. V was clipped by 6 bases and J by 8 bases; unmatched bases: 12. CDR3 loop: CSVGDRERGEKLFF. The CDR3, as DNA: TGCAGCGTGGGAGACAGGGAGAGGGGAGAAAAACTGTTTTTT. The entire variable domain, with the rest obtained from reference TRBV29-1 and TRBJ1-4, is as follows: SAVISQKPSRDICQRGTSLTIQCQVDSQVTMMFWYRQQPGQSLTLIATANQGSEATYESGFVIDKFPISRPNLTFSTLTVSNMSPEDSSIYLCSVGDRERGEKLFFGSGTQLSVL.

V and J are TRBV6-5 and TRBJ2-4; a weak D match, TRBD1 (6 bases). The CDR3 spans 13 residues. Germline CDR1 MNHEY, CDR2 SVGAGI. V was clipped by 6 bases and J by 7 bases, with 13 bases between them. CDR3 in amino acids: CASRGASGNIQYF. The CDR3 region has the DNA TGTGCCAGCAGGGGGGCTTCGGGGAACATTCAGTACTTC.

V usage is TRBV19 and J usage is TRBJ2-7, with D possibly being TRBD1 (6 bases). The ends were cut back, 5 bases at V and 1 base at J, with 12 bases in the middle. There are 14 residues in the CDR3. Per germline, CDR1 LNHDA and CDR2 SQIVND (reference sequence). This chain's CDR3 is CASSFAQGSYEQYV. CDR3 DNA: TGTGCCAGTAGTTTTGCTCAGGGGTCCTACGAGCAGTACGTC.

V usage is TRBV5-5 and J usage is TRBJ1-5; TRBD1 might be the D (5 bases). V shed 4 bases and J shed 0 bases, with 11 bases lying between them. The CDR3 loop spans 15 amino acids. Germline CDR1 reads SGHKS; CDR2 reads YYEKEE (reference sequence). The CDR3 loop is CASSETDYSNQPQHF. The DNA of the CDR3 is TGTGCCAGCAGCGAGACAGATTATAGCAATCAGCCCCAGCATTTT. Complete variable domain (other parts from reference TRBV5-5 and TRBJ1-5): DAGVTQSPTHLIKTRGQQVTLRCSPISGHKSVSWYQQVLGQGPQFIFQYYEKEERGRGNFPDRFSARQFPNYSSELNVNALLLGDSALYLCASSETDYSNQPQHFGDGTRLSIL.

V and J are TRBV28 and TRBJ2-3; tentatively, D is TRBD1 (6 bases). Trimming cost V 4 bases and J 3 bases, with 8 bases left between them. The V gene's germline CDR1 is MDHEN and CDR2 SYDVKM. The CDR3 length is 13 residues. CDR3 nucleotides: TGTGCCAGCAGTTGGCAGGGGACAGATACGCAGTATTTT. This gives the protein CASSWQGTDTQYF.

V gene TRBV30 combines with J gene TRBJ2-1, with 10 positions matching TRBD1. V lost 1 base to trimming and J lost 8 bases; unmatched junction nucleotides: 5. Germline V gives CDR1 GTSNPN, CDR2 SVGIG (reference sequence). The CDR3 sequence is 14 residues long. The CDR3 DNA reads as TGTGCCTGGAGTGCGGGACAGGGGTTCGATGAGCAGTTCTTC. Translated, it gives CAWSAGQGFDEQFF.

V is TRBV6-5 and J is TRBJ1-1; tentatively, D is TRBD1 (5 bases). CDR3 length: 13 amino acids. Germline V gene data show CDR1 as MNHEY and CDR2 as SVGAGI. V lost 7 bases, J lost 0 bases, and 9 bases lay in between. CDR3: CASKDNLNTEAFF. The DNA of the CDR3 is TGTGCCAGCAAGGACAACTTGAACACTGAAGCTTTCTTT.

The chain employs TRBV19 and TRBJ1-4; 8 nucleotides line up with TRBD1. CDR1 LNHDA and CDR2 SQIVND come from the germline V gene (reference sequence). The V gene end was trimmed by 6 bases and the J gene end by 7 bases; junction bases not matched to a gene: 7. The CDR3 contains 14 residues. CDR3 in DNA: TGTGCCAGTAGATCCCAGGGGGCGATTGAAAAACTGTTTTTT. Translation: CASRSQGAIEKLFF.

The rearrangement uses TRBV18 and TRBJ1-2; TRBD1 is a possible D gene (5 bases). Trimming stripped 3 bases from V and 0 bases from J, with 11 bases between. Germline lookup yields CDR1 KGHSH and CDR2 LQKENI. The CDR3 extends over 15 amino acids. The CDR3 DNA reads as TGTGCCAGCTCACCCCGTGACAGCGCTAACTATGGCTACACCTTC. Translated, it gives CASSPRDSANYGYTF.

The rearrangement joins TRBV7-2 to TRBJ2-5; D perhaps matches TRBD1 (5 bases). The V gene lost 2 bases and the J gene lost 2 bases, with 9 bases spanning the gap. This CDR3 is 14 amino acids long. The germline gives CDR1 SGHTA, CDR2 FQGNSA. The CDR3 protein is CASSLHRSQETQYF. The CDR3, as DNA: TGTGCCAGCAGCTTACACAGGTCACAAGAGACCCAGTACTTC. Supplemented by reference TRBV7-2 and TRBJ2-5, the full variable domain reads GAGVSQSPSNKVTEKGKDVELRCDPISGHTALYWYRQSLGQGLEFLIYFQGNSAPDKSGLPSDRFSAERTGGSVSTLTIQRTQQEDSAVYLCASSLHRSQETQYFGPGTRLLVL.

The chain joins TRBV10-3 to TRBJ1-1; 7 bases align to TRBD1. The CDR3 contains 17 residues. The trim removed 0 bases at V and 2 bases at J, leaving 9 bases unmatched. Germline-derived CDR1 and CDR2 are ENHRY and SYGVKD. The CDR3 is CAISESTPDRSNTEAFF. DNA of the CDR3: TGTGCCATCAGTGAGTCAACCCCGGACAGGAGTAACACTGAAGCTTTCTTT.

The V call is TRBV27, the J call TRBJ2-5, with 10 bases fitting TRBD2. Germline CDR1 is MNHEY and CDR2 is SMNVEV (reference sequence). CDR3 length equals 14 residues. The trim removed 3 bases at V and 7 bases at J, leaving 5 bases unmatched. The CDR3 loop reads CASSFSGGAWTQYF. The CDR3 region has the DNA TGTGCCAGCAGTTTCAGCGGGGGGGCTTGGACCCAGTACTTC.

V is TRBV5-4 and J is TRBJ2-7, with 11 nucleotides matching TRBD2. V shed 3 bases, J shed 1 base, and the junction held 6 bases outside the gene matches. CDR3 size: 16 residues. Germline CDR1 SGHNT, CDR2 YYREEE (reference sequence). For the CDR3, the DNA is TGTGCCAGCAGCTCACGACTAGCGGGAACGTCCTACGAGCAGTACGTC. Protein: CASSSRLAGTSYEQYV.

The chain couples TRBV5-1 to TRBJ1-2; D not certain. This CDR3 is 14 amino acids long. Germline V gene sequence: CDR1 SGHRS, CDR2 YFSETQ. V dropped 4 bases and J dropped 4 bases, with 14 bases sitting between them. The DNA for the CDR3 is TGCGCCAGCAGCCCGGACTCCCCCATCTATGGCTACACCTTC. Amino acids: CASSPDSPIYGYTF.

As DNA, the CDR3 is TGTGCCAGCAGCTCACTAGCGGGGGGCCCCGGGGAGCTGTTTTTT. Amino acids: CASSSLAGGPGELFF. V gene TRBV27 combines with J gene TRBJ2-2, with 12 bases that match TRBD2. Germline V CDR1 and CDR2: MNHEY, SMNVEV (reference sequence). With 6 bases clipped from V and 6 bases from J, the junction kept 5 bases outside the gene matches. This CDR3 comprises 15 residues.